The clone carrying this TCR beta chain was seen only a few times. Its antigen is currently unknown. The data are from a study of T cell repertoires in breast cancer. Study in general: The 21 tumors were mostly ER+/PR+. Overall study results and limits: TRBV7 predominance in shared TCRs may reflect tumor recognition or mispriming. Antigen-based selection and expansion was suggested by diverse encodings of shared TCRs. Possibly tumor-specific: 15 to 20 TCR pairs in seven or more tumors, rare in control blood.

The expanded emulsion RT-PCR method captured paired alpha and beta chains from CD8+ T cells. During the second nested PCR, blocking oligonucleotides suppressed genes that were not paired. TCRdb processed the emulsion pairing reads anew with MiXCR; each CDR3 protein has one entry. This sample has around 43,000 distinct CDR3 sequences; 45% occur once, and the top ten carry around 60%. CDR3 length: 14 amino acids. V trimming: 2 bases; J trimming: 7 bases; junction bases outside the gene matches: 5. Germline CDR1 reads MDHEN; CDR2 reads SYDVKM. The sequenced material came from CD8+ T cells. V usage is TRBV28 and J usage is TRBJ1-5; 7 bases match TRBD1. The clonotype originates from a pool of human donors with breast cancer or a healthy control (not recorded which). This chain's CDR3 is CASSLAQGEQPQHF. Written as DNA, the CDR3 is TGTGCCAGCAGTTTAGCGCAGGGGGAACAGCCCCAGCATTTT.